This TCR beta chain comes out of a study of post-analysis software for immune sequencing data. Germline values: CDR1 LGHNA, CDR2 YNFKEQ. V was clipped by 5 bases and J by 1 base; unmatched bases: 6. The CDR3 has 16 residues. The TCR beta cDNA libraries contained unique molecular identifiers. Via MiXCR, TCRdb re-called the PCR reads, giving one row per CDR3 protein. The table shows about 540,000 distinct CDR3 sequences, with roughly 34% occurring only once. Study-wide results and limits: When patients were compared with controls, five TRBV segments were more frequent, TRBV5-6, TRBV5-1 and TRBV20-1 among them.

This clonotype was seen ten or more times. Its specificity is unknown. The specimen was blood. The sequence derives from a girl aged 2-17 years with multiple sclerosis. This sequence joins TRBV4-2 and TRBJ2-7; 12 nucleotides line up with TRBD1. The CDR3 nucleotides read TGTGCCAGCAGCGGGGGGGACAGGGGGCCATCCTACGAGCAGTACTTC. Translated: CASSGGDRGPSYEQYF.